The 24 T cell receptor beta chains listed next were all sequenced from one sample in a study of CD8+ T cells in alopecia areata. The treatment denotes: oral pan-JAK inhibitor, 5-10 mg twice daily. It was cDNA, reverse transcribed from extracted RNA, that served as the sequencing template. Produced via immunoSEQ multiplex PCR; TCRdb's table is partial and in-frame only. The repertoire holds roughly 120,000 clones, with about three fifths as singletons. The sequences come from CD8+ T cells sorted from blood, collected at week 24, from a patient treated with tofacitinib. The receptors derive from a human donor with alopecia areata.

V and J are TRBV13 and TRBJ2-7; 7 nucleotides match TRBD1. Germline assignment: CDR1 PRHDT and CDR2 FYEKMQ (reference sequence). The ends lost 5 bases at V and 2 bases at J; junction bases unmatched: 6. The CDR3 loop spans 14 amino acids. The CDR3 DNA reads TGTGCCAGCAGCACCCGACAGGGTACCTACGAGCAGTACTTC. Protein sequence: CASSTRQGTYEQYF.

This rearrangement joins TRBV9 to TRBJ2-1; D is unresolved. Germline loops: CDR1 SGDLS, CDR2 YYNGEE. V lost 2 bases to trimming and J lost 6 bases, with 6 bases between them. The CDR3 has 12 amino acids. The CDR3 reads CASSVGSNEQFF. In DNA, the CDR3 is TGTGCCAGCAGCGTCGGCAGCAATGAGCAGTTCTTC.

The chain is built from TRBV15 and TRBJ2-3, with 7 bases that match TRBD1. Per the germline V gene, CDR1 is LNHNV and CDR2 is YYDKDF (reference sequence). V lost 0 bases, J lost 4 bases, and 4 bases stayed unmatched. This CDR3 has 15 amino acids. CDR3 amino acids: CATSRDGQGADTQYF. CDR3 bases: TGTGCCACCAGCAGAGATGGGCAGGGGGCAGATACGCAGTATTTT.

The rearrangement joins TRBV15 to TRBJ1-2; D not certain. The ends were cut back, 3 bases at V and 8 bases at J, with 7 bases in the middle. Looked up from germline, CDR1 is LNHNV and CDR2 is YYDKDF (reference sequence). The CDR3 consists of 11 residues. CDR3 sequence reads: CATSSAYGYTF. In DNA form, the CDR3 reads TGTGCCACCAGCAGTGCGTACGGCTACACCTTC.

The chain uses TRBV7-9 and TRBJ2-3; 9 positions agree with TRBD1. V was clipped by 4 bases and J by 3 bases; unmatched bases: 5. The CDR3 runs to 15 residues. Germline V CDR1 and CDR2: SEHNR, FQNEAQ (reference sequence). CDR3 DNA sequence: TGTGCCAGCAGCTGGGCGGGACAGGGTACAGATACGCAGTATTTT. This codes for CASSWAGQGTDTQYF.

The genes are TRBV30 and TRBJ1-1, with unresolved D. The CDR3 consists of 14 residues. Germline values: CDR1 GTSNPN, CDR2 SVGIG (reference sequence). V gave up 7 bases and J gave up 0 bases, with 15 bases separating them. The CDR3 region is CALVASALNTEAFF. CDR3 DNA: TGTGCCTTGGTAGCGTCGGCACTGAACACTGAAGCTTTCTTT.

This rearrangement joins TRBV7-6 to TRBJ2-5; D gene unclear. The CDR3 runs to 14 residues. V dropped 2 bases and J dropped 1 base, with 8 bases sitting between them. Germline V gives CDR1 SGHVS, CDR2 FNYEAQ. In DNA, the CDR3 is TGTGCCAGCAGCTTAACCCGGGCCCAAGAGACCCAGTACTTC. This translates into CASSLTRAQETQYF. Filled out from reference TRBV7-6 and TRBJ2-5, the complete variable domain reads GAGVSQSPRYKVTKRGQDVALRCDPISGHVSLYWYRQALGQGPEFLTYFNYEAQQDKSGLPNDRFSAERPEGSISTLTIQRTEQRDSAMYRCASSLTRAQETQYFGPGTRLLVL.

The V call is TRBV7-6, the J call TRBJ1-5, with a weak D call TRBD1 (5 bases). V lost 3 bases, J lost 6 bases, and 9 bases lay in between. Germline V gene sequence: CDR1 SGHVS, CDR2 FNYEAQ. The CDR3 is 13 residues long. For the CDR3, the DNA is TGTGCCAGCAGCTTGGGTGGGGCTCAGCCCCAGCATTTT. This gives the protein CASSLGGAQPQHF.

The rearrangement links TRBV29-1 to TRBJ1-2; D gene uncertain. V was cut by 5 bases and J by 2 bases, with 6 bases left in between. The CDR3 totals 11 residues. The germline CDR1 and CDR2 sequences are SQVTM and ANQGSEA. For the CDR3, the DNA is TGCAGCGTTACGGGGAACTATGGCTACACCTTC. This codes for CSVTGNYGYTF.

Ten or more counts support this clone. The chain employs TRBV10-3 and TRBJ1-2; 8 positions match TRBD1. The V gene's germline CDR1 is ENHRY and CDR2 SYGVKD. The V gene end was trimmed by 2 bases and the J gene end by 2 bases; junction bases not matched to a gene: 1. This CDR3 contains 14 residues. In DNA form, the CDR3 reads TGTGCCATCAGTGAGCGGACAGGGAACTATGGCTACACCTTC. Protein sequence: CAISERTGNYGYTF.

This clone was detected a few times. The CDR3 bases are TGTGCCAGCACGACAGGGTGGGGTAACTATGGCTACACCTTC. Translated, it gives CASTTGWGNYGYTF. The chain employs TRBV25-1 and TRBJ1-2, with 7 positions matching TRBD1. The CDR3 extends over 14 amino acids. The J segment lost 1 base and the V segment lost 7 bases, leaving 6 bases of the junction unmatched. CDR1 MGHDK and CDR2 SYGVNS come from the germline V gene.

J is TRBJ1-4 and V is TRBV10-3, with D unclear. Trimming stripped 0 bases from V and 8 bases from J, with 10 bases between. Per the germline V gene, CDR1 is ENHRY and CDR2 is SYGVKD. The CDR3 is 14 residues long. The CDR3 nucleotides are TGTGCCATCAGTGAGTCGGTACAAGACGAAAAACTGTTTTTT. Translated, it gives CAISESVQDEKLFF.

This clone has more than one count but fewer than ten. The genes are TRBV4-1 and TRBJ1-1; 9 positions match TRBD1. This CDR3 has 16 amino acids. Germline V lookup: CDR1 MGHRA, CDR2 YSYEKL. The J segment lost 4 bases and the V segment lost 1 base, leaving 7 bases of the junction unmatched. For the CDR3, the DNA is TGCGCCAGCAGCCAAGGAGGACAGGGGATTATCACTGAAGCTTTCTTT. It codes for CASSQGGQGIITEAFF.

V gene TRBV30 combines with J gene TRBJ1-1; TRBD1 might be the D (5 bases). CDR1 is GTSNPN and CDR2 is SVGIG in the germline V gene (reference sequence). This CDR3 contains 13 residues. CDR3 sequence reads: CAGRTGLNTEAFF. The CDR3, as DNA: TGTGCGGGTCGGACGGGACTTAACACTGAAGCTTTCTTT.

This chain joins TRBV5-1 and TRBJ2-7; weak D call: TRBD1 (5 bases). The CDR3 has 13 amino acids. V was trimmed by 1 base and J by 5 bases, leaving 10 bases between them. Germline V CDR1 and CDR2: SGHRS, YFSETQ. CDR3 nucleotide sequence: TGCGCCAGCAGCTTGCCTAGGGGCAACGAGCAGTACTTC. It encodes CASSLPRGNEQYF.

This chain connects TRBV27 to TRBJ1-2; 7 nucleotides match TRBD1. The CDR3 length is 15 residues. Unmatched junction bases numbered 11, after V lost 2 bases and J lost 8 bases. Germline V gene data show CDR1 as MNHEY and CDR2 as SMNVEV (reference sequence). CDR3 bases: TGTGCCAGCAGTTTAGAGGGAGGGGGCGAATCCGGCTACACCTTC. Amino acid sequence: CASSLEGGGESGYTF.

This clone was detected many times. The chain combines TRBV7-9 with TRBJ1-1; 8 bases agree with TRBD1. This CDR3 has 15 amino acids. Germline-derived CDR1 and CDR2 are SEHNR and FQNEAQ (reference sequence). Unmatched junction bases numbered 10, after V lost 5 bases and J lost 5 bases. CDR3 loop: CASSPRTGPLTEAFF. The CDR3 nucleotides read TGTGCCAGCAGCCCGAGGACAGGGCCGTTAACTGAAGCTTTCTTT.

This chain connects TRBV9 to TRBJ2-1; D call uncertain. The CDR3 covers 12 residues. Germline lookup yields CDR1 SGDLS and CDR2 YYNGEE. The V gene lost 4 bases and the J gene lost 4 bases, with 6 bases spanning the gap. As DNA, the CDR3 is TGTGCCAGCAGCCCACAATACAATGAGCAGTTCTTC. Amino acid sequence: CASSPQYNEQFF. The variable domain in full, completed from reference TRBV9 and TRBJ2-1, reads DSGVTQTPKHLITATGQRVTLRCSPRSGDLSVYWYQQSLDQGLQFLIQYYNGEERAKGNILERFSAQQFPDLHSELNLSSLELGDSALYFCASSPQYNEQFFGPGTRLTVL.

The CDR3 spells CASSFRGANSPLHF. CDR3 nucleotide sequence: TGTGCCAGCAGTTTCCGAGGGGCGAATTCACCCCTCCACTTT. V and J are TRBV27 and TRBJ1-6, with a tentative D call TRBD1 (5 bases). This CDR3 is built from 14 residues. V was trimmed by 3 bases and J by 7 bases, leaving 10 bases between them. Germline CDR1 reads MNHEY; CDR2 reads SMNVEV (reference sequence).

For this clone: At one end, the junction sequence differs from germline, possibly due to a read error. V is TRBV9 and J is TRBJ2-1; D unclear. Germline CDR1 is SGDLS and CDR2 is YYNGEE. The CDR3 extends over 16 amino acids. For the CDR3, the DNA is TGTGCCAGCAGCGTAGTTTCCTGGGCCTCCCACAATGAGCAGTTCTTC. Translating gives CASSVVSWASHNEQFF.

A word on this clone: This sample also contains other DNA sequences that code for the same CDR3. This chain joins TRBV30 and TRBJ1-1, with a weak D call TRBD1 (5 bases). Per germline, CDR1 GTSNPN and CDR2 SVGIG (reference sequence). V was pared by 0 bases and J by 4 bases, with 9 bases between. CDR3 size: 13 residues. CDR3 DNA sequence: TGTGCCTGGAGTGTAGCGGGGGGCACTGAAGCTTTCTTT. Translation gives CAWSVAGGTEAFF.

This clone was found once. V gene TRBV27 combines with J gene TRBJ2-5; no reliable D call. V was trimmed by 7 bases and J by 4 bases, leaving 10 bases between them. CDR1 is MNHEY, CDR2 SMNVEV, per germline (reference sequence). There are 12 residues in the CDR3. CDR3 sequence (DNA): TGTGCCAGCACCACGGGCGTAGAGACCCAGTACTTC. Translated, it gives CASTTGVETQYF.

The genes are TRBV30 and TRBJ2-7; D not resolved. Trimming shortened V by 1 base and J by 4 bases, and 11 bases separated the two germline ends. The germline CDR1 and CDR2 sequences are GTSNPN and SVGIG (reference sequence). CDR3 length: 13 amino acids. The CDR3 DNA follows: TGTGCCTGGAGTGCGGATAATGGATACGAGCAGTACTTC. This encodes CAWSADNGYEQYF.

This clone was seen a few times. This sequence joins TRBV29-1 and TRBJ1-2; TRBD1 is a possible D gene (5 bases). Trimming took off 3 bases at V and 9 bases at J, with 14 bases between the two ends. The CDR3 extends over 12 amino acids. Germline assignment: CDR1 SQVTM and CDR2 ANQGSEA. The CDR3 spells CSVDHGAPRYTF. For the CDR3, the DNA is TGCAGCGTTGATCATGGGGCTCCTCGCTACACCTTC.